This entry concerns a single T cell receptor (beta chain). Its matching antigen is unknown. Produced via immunoSEQ multiplex PCR; TCRdb's table is partial and in-frame only. The sample consists of under 110,000 clones, 87% of them appearing once. This sample stems from a study of T cell responses to AZD1222 COVID-19 vaccine. Overall study results and limits: Two doses of AZD1222 preceded a rise in Spike-specific TCR breadth and depth. Clonal diversity was possibly underestimated, and white British individuals and females predominated among donors. CD4 TCRs covered the whole spike, strongest at regions 160-218 and 743-854.

Second doses were pooled across both intervals (about 4 or about 12 weeks). CDR3 length: 14 amino acids. Per the germline V gene, CDR1 is GTSNPN and CDR2 is SVGIG (reference sequence). V lost 3 bases and J lost 5, with 16 bases in between. The specimen was peripheral blood, collected 28 days after the second AZD1222 dose. This receptor was identified in an adult who received the AZD1222 COVID-19 vaccine. The chain combines TRBV30 with TRBJ2-5; D possibly corresponds to TRBD2 (6 bases). The CDR3 DNA reads TGTGCCTGGAGGCCACGCCGACTAGGGGAGACCCAGTACTTC. Translating it yields CAWRPRRLGETQYF.